This entry lists 18 T cell receptor beta chains sequenced from one sample in a study of T cell changes during pregnancy in multiple sclerosis. Sequencing was performed with immunoSEQ multiplex PCR; in TCRdb, only in-frame clones are kept and a portion is missing. The repertoire has around 30,000 clones, over 80% of them found once; the top ten carry more than 5.5%. The material was CD8+ T cells from peripheral blood mononuclear cells, obtained before pregnancy. The receptors were sampled from a female donor with multiple sclerosis, enrolled in a pregnancy study.

The chain recombines TRBV4-3 with TRBJ2-7; 8 bases agree with TRBD1. Unmatched junction bases numbered 2, after V lost 0 bases and J lost 4 bases. Germline CDR1 is LGHNA and CDR2 is YSLEER. This CDR3 has 14 amino acids. The CDR3 is CASSQDTGGYEQYF. The CDR3 DNA sequence: TGCGCCAGCAGCCAAGATACAGGGGGGTACGAGCAGTACTTC.

The V gene is TRBV11-3, the J gene TRBJ2-7, with 7 bases aligning to TRBD2. The CDR3 extends over 16 amino acids. J gave up 6 bases and V 8 bases, and 19 bases lay outside the gene matches. The germline V gene encodes CDR1 SGHNT and CDR2 YENEEA. The CDR3 spells CASPSGPSGGRSEQYF. The CDR3 DNA is TGTGCCAGCCCATCCGGACCCTCAGGCGGGAGATCCGAGCAGTACTTC.

The chain joins TRBV15 to TRBJ2-5; a possible D gene is TRBD2 (7 bases). The V gene's germline CDR1 is LNHNV and CDR2 YYDKDF (reference sequence). The CDR3 contains 15 residues. V shed 0 bases and J shed 4 bases, with 12 bases lying between them. This CDR3 is CATSRDRGGPETQYF. CDR3 bases: TGTGCCACCAGCAGAGATAGGGGGGGGCCAGAGACCCAGTACTTC.

In this sample, this clone turned up once. The V call is TRBV7-9, the J call TRBJ2-1; 10 bases line up with TRBD2. J gave up 4 bases and V 3 bases, and 6 bases lay outside the gene matches. The CDR3 length is 16 residues. CDR1 and CDR2 from the germline V gene are SEHNR and FQNEAQ (reference sequence). CDR3 nucleotide sequence: TGTGCCAGCAGCTTTTCAGGGACTAGCGATTACAATGAGCAGTTCTTC. The encoded protein is CASSFSGTSDYNEQFF. Together with reference TRBV7-9 and TRBJ2-1, the CDR3 gives the full variable domain: DTGVSQNPRHKITKRGQNVTFRCDPISEHNRLYWYRQTLGQGPEFLTYFQNEAQLEKSRLLSDRFSAERPKGSFSTLEIQRTEQGDSAMYLCASSFSGTSDYNEQFFGPGTRLTVL.

The J gene is TRBJ2-2, the V gene TRBV27; D is unresolved. Germline V gene sequence: CDR1 MNHEY, CDR2 SMNVEV (reference sequence). The V and J ends lost 2 bases and 3 bases respectively, with 4 bases between them. This CDR3 spans 13 amino acids. For the CDR3, the DNA is TGTGCCAGCAGTTTACAGGACACCGGGGAGCTGTTTTTT. This codes for CASSLQDTGELFF.

The rearrangement uses TRBV5-1 and TRBJ2-7; possible D gene TRBD2, 5 bases. V was shortened by 6 bases and J by 5 bases, with 6 bases between the two germline ends. This CDR3 contains 10 residues. CDR1 and CDR2 (germline): SGHRS, YFSETQ. CDR3 nucleotide sequence: TGCGCCAGCACTAGCCACGAGCAGTACTTC. Translation gives CASTSHEQYF.

This chain joins TRBV7-9 and TRBJ1-1; D ambiguous. The CDR3 sequence is 14 residues long. Germline CDR1 and CDR2: SEHNR and FQNEAQ (reference sequence). Deletions cut 5 bases from V and 0 bases from J, with 10 bases between. The CDR3 bases are TGTGCCAGCAGCCCACAGAGCATGAACACTGAAGCTTTCTTT. This gives the protein CASSPQSMNTEAFF.

The chain combines TRBV28 with TRBJ2-7; TRBD2 aligns across 7 bases. V was clipped by 1 base and J by 0 bases; unmatched bases: 6. The CDR3 extends over 16 amino acids. The germline V gene encodes CDR1 MDHEN and CDR2 SYDVKM. This CDR3 is CASSLYSGPSSYEQYF. CDR3 DNA sequence: TGTGCCAGCAGTTTATATAGCGGGCCAAGCTCCTACGAGCAGTACTTC.

This chain links TRBV11-2 with TRBJ2-1, with D possibly being TRBD1 (6 bases). Trimming pared 11 bases from V and 6 bases from J, leaving 14 bases between. Germline V gene data show CDR1 as SGHAT and CDR2 as FQNNGV. This CDR3 has 12 residues. The CDR3, as DNA: TGTGCCGCAGGGGCCCGGGGCAATGAGCAGTTCTTC. Residues: CAAGARGNEQFF.

The rearrangement uses TRBV7-6 and TRBJ2-1; perhaps TRBD1 as D (7 bases). V lost 4 bases and J lost 6, with 13 bases in between. This CDR3 is built from 14 residues. The germline V gene has CDR1 SGHVS and CDR2 FNYEAQ. The DNA for the CDR3 is TGTGCCAGCAGCTGGGGGGCAGGGGGCAATGAGCAGTTCTTC. Translation: CASSWGAGGNEQFF.

This chain uses TRBV7-9 with TRBJ1-1; D is unclear. The CDR3 consists of 13 residues. Trimming removed 4 bases from V and 3 bases from J, with 9 bases in between. Germline CDR1 is SEHNR and CDR2 is FQNEAQ (reference sequence). CDR3 in amino acids: CASSSPLDTEAFF. The CDR3 DNA is TGTGCCAGCAGCTCCCCACTCGACACTGAAGCTTTCTTT.

This chain links TRBV7-3 with TRBJ2-1; D may be TRBD2 (7 bases). V shed 2 bases and J shed 8 bases, with 13 bases lying between them. This CDR3 has 14 residues. In germline, CDR1 is SGHTA, CDR2 FQGTGA. DNA of the CDR3: TGTGCCAGCAGCTTAGGGCAGGGGAGGGATGAGCAGTTCTTC. Its protein product is CASSLGQGRDEQFF.

This chain uses TRBV9 with TRBJ1-2; D not certain. CDR1 SGDLS and CDR2 YYNGEE come from the germline V gene. The CDR3 spans 14 residues. The V and J ends lost 4 bases and 4 bases respectively, with 14 bases between them. The DNA for the CDR3 is TGTGCCAGCAGCCCCGCTAAAAAGTCCTATGGCTACACCTTC. This translates into CASSPAKKSYGYTF.

The chain uses TRBV28 and TRBJ2-5; the match to TRBD1 covers 7 bases. Germline lookup yields CDR1 MDHEN and CDR2 SYDVKM. V was pared by 1 base and J by 5 bases, with 4 bases of the junction left unmatched. The CDR3 has 14 residues. For the CDR3, the DNA is TGTGCCAGCAGTTTATTTCCCAGGGGGGAGACCCAGTACTTC. It specifies CASSLFPRGETQYF.

The chain has TRBV15 and TRBJ2-3, with D unclear. Germline CDR1 LNHNV, CDR2 YYDKDF (reference sequence). The ends were cut back, 2 bases at V and 6 bases at J, with 6 bases in the middle. CDR3 length equals 12 residues. The CDR3: CATSRKEDTQYF. For the CDR3, the DNA is TGTGCCACCAGCAGAAAGGAGGATACGCAGTATTTT. Complete variable domain (other parts from reference TRBV15 and TRBJ2-3): DAMVIQNPRYQVTQFGKPVTLSCSQTLNHNVMYWYQQKSSQAPKLLFHYYDKDFNNEADTPDNFQSRRPNTSFCFLDIRSPGLGDTAMYLCATSRKEDTQYFGPGTRLTVL.

The gene calls are TRBV4-2 and TRBJ2-2; possibly TRBD2 for D (5 bases). V gave up 0 bases and J gave up 4 bases, with 9 bases separating them. The CDR3 loop spans 15 amino acids. Germline V gene lookup returns CDR1 LGHNA and CDR2 YNFKEQ. CDR3 loop: CASSQEESGTGELFF. In DNA, the CDR3 is TGTGCCAGCAGCCAAGAGGAGAGCGGCACCGGGGAGCTGTTTTTT.

The gene calls are TRBV28 and TRBJ1-5; D possibly corresponds to TRBD1 (5 bases). This CDR3 region has 13 residues. Between the trimmed V and J ends, which lost 3 bases and 7 bases, there was a span of 10 bases. CDR1 and CDR2 from the germline V gene are MDHEN and SYDVKM. CDR3 sequence (DNA): TGTGCCAGCAGTTTCGGGGGGTTCCAGCCCCAGCATTTT. This codes for CASSFGGFQPQHF.

This chain joins TRBV27 and TRBJ2-1; 8 nucleotides agree with TRBD1. The CDR3 spans 15 residues. The J segment lost 6 bases and the V segment lost 6 bases, leaving 10 bases of the junction unmatched. The germline CDR1 and CDR2 sequences are MNHEY and SMNVEV (reference sequence). Written as DNA, the CDR3 is TGTGCCAGCAGCCTGGACGGACAGGGAGCCAATGAGCAGTTCTTC. Translated, it gives CASSLDGQGANEQFF.